This T cell receptor beta chain was observed in a study of T cells in Graves' hyperthyroidism and ophthalmopathy. Amplification of TCR beta CDR3 regions used RNA as the template. First-round RT-PCR of the TCR CDR3 relied on the HTBI primer set. TCRdb re-called the multiplex PCR reads through MiXCR, storing one row per CDR3 protein. This table has about 540,000 distinct CDR3 sequences, approximately 44% appearing once. This CDR3 region has 14 residues. The ends lost 6 bases at V and 5 bases at J; junction bases unmatched: 5. Germline V lookup: CDR1 MNHEY, CDR2 SVGAGI. Source material: peripheral blood or thyroid tissue (not recorded which). The chain carries TRBV6-5 and TRBJ2-2; 8 nucleotides match TRBD1. The TCR was taken from a woman aged 18-30 years with Graves' hyperthyroidism. The chain's CDR3 is CASSHRQGTGELFF. The CDR3 DNA reads TGTGCCAGCAGCCACCGACAGGGGACCGGGGAGCTGTTTTTT.